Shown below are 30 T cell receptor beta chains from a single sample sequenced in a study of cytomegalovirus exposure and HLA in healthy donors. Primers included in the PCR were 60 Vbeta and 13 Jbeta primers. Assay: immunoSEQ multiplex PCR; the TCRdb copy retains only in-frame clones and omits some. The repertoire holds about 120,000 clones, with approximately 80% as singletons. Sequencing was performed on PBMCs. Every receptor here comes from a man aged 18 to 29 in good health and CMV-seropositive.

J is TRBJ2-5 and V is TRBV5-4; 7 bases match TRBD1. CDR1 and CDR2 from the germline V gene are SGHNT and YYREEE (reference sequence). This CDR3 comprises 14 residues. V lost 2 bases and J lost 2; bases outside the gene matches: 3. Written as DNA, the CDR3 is TGTGCCAGCAGCTTTCGGACAGGTCAAGAGACCCAGTACTTC. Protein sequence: CASSFRTGQETQYF.

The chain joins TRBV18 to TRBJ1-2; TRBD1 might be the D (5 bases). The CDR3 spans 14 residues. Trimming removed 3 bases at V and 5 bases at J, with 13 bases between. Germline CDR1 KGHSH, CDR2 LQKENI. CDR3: CASSPTATEYGYTF. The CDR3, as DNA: TGTGCCAGCTCACCTACCGCGACAGAATATGGCTACACCTTC.

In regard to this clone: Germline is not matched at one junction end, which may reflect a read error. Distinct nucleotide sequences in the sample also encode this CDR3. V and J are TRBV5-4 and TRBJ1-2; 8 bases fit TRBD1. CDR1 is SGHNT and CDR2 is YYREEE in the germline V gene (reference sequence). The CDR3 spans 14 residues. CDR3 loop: CASSLSQGAVGYTF. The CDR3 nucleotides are TGCGCCAGCAGCTTGTCCCAGGGGGCAGTCGGCTACACCTTC. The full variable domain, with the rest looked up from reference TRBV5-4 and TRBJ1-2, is ETGVTQSPTHLIKTRGQQVTLRCSSQSGHNTVSWYQQALGQGPQFIFQYYREEENGRGNFPPRFSGLQFPNYSSELNVNALELDDSALYLCASSLSQGAVGYTFGSGTRLTVV.

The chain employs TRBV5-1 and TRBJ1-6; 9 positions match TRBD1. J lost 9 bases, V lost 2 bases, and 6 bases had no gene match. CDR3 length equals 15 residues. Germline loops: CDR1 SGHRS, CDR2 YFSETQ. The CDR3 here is CASSFGQGIGSPLHF. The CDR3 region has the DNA TGCGCCAGCAGCTTCGGACAGGGGATCGGTTCACCCCTCCACTTT. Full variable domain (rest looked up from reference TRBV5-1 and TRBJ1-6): KAGVTQTPRYLIKTRGQQVTLSCSPISGHRSVSWYQQTPGQGLQFLFEYFSETQRNKGNFPGRFSGRQFSNSRSEMNVSTLELGDSALYLCASSFGQGIGSPLHFGNGTRLTVT.

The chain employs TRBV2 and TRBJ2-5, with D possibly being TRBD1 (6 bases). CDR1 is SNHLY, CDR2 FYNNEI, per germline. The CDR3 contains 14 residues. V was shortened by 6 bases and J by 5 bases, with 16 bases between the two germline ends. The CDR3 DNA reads TGTGCCAGCAGCTATGGGACAACTGGGGAGACCCAGTACTTC. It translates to CASSYGTTGETQYF. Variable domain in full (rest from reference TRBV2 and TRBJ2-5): EPEVTQTPSHQVTQMGQEVILRCVPISNHLYFYWYRQILGQKVEFLVSFYNNEISEKSEIFDDQFSVERPDGSNFTLKIRSTKLEDSAMYFCASSYGTTGETQYFGPGTRLLVL.

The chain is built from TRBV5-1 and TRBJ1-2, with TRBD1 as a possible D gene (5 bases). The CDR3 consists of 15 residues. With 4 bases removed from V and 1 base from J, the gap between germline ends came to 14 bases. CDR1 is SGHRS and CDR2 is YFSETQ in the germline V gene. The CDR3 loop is CASSVSTGGNYGYTF. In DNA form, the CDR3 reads TGCGCCAGCAGCGTTTCCACGGGGGGTAACTATGGCTACACCTTC.

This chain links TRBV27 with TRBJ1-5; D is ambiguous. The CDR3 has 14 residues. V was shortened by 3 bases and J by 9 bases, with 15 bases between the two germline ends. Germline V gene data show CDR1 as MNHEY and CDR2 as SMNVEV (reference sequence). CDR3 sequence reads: CASSFAGGRPPQHF. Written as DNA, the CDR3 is TGTGCCAGCAGTTTCGCAGGAGGAAGGCCGCCCCAGCATTTT.

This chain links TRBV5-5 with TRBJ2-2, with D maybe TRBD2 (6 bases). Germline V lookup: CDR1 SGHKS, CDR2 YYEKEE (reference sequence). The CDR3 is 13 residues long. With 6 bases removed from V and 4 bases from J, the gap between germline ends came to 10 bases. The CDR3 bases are TGTGCCAGCACGCGGGACGGCACCGGGGAGCTGTTTTTT. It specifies CASTRDGTGELFF.

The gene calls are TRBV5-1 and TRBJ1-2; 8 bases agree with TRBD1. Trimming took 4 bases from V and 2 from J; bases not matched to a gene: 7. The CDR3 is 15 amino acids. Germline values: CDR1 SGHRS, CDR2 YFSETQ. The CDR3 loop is CASSPRQGTNYGYTF. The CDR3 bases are TGCGCCAGCAGCCCACGACAGGGGACGAACTATGGCTACACCTTC.

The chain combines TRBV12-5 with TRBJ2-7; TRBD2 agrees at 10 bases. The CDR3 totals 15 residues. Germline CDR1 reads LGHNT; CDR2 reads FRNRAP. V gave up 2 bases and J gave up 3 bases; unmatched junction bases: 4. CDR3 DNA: TGTGCTAGTGGTTTGCCCGCTAGCGGGAGCTACGAGCAGTACTTC. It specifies CASGLPASGSYEQYF.

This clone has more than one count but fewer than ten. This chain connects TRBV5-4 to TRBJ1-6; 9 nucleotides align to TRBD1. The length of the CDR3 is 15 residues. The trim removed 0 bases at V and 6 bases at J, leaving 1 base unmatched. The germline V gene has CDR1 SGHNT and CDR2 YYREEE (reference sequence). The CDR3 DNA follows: TGTGCCAGCAGCTTGGGGGACAGGGTTAATTCACCCCTCCACTTT. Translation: CASSLGDRVNSPLHF.

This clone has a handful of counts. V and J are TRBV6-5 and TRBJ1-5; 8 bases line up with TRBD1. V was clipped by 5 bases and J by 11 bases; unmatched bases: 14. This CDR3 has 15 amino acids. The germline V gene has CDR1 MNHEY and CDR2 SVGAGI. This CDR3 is CASSPSGQGPRAQHF. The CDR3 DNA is TGTGCCAGCAGTCCCAGCGGACAGGGCCCTCGTGCCCAGCATTTT.

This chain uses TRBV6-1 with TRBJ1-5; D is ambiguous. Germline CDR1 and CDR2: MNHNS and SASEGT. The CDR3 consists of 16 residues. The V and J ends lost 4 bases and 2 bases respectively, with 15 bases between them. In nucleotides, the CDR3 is TGTGCCAGCAGTGCCCAGGCCCACCTCGGCAATCAGCCCCAGCATTTT. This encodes CASSAQAHLGNQPQHF.

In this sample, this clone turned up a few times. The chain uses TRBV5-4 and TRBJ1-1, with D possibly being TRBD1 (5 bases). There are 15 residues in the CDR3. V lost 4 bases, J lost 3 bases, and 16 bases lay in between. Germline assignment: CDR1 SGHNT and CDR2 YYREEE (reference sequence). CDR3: CASSPNMGGDTEAFF. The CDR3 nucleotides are TGTGCCAGCAGCCCGAACATGGGGGGGGACACTGAAGCTTTCTTT.

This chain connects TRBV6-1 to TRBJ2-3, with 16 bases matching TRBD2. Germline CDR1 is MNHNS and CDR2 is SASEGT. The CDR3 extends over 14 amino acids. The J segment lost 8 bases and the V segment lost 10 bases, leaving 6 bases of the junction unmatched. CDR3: CATSGLAGGLTQYF. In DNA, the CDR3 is TGTGCCACCTCGGGACTAGCGGGGGGGCTTACGCAGTATTTT.

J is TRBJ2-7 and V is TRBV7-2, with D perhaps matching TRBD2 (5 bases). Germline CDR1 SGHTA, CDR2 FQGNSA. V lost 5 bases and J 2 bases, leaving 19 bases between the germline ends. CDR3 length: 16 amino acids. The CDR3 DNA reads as TGTGCCAGCAGCCCGCGGAGGCAGGTCCTTACCTACGAGCAGTACTTC. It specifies CASSPRRQVLTYEQYF.

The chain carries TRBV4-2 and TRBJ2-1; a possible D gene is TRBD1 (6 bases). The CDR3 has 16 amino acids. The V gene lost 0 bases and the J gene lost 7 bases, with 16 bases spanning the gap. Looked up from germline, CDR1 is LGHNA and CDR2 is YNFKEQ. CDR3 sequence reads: CASSQDGQGRRNEQFF. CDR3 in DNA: TGTGCCAGCAGCCAAGATGGGCAGGGGCGCAGGAATGAGCAGTTCTTC.

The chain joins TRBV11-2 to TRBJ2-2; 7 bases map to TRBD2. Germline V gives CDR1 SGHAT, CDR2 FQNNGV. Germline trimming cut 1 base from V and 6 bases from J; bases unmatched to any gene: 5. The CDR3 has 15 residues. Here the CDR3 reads CASSLVRGVPGELFF. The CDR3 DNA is TGTGCCAGCAGCTTAGTCCGGGGGGTTCCCGGGGAGCTGTTTTTT.

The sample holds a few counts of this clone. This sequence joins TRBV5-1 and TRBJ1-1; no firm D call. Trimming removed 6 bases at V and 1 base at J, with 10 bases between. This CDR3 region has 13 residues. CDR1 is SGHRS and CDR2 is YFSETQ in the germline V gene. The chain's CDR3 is CASKTRQNTEAFF. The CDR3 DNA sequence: TGCGCCAGCAAAACGAGACAGAACACTGAAGCTTTCTTT.

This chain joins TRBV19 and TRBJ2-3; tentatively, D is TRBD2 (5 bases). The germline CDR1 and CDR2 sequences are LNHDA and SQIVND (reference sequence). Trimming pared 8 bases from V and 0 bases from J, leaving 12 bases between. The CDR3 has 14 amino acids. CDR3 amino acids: CASAQTTSTDTQYF. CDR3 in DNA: TGTGCCAGTGCGCAGACTACTAGCACAGATACGCAGTATTTT.

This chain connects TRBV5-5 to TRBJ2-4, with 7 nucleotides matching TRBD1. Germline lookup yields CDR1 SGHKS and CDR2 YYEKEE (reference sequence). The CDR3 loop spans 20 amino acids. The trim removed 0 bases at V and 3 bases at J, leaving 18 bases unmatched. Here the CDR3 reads CASSLGFTGESLVRKNIQYF. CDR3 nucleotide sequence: TGTGCCAGCAGCTTGGGATTTACAGGGGAGTCTTTGGTGCGCAAAAACATTCAGTACTTC.

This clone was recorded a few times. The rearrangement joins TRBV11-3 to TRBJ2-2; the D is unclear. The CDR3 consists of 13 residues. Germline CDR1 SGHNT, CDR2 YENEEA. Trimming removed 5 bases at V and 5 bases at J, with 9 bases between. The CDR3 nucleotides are TGTGCCAGCAGCGGCCCACTAACCGGGGAGCTGTTTTTT. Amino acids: CASSGPLTGELFF.

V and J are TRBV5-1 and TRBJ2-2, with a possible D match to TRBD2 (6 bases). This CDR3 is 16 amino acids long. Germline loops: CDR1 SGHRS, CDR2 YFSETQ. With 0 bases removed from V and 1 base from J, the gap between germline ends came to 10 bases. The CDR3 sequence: CASSLAAGRNTGELFF. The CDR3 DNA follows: TGCGCCAGCAGCTTGGCGGCGGGGAGGAACACCGGGGAGCTGTTTTTT.

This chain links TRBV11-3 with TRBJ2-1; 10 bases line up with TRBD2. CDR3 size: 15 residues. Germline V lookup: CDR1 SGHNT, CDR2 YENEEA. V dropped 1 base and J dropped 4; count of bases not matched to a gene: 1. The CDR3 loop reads CASSLALAGYNEQFF. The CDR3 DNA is TGTGCCAGCAGCTTAGCACTAGCGGGGTACAATGAGCAGTTCTTC.

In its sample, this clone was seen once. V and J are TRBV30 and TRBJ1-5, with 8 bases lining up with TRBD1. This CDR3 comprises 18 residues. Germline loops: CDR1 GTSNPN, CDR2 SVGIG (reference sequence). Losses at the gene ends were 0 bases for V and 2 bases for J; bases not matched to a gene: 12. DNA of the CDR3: TGTGCCTGGAGTGTACAAAGGACAGGGCTAAGAGGCAATCAGCCCCAGCATTTT. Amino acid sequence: CAWSVQRTGLRGNQPQHF.

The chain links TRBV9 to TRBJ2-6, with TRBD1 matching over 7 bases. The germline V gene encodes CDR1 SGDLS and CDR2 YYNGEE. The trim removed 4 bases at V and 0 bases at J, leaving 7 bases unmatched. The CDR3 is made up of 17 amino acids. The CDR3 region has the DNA TGTGCCAGCAGCCACAGGGGACGGGCCTCTGGGGCCAACGTCCTGACTTTC. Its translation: CASSHRGRASGANVLTF.

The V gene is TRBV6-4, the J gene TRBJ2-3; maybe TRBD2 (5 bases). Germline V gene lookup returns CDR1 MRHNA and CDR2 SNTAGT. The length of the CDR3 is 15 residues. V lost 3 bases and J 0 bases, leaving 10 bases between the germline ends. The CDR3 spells CASSDASGSTDTQYF. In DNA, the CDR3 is TGTGCCAGCAGTGATGCGAGCGGTAGCACAGATACGCAGTATTTT.

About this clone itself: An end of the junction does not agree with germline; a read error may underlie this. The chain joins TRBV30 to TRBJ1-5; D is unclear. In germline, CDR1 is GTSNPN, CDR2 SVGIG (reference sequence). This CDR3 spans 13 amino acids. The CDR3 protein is CAWSGGRNQPQHF. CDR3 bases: TGTGCCTGGAGCGGCGGGAGGAATCAACCCCAGCATTTT.

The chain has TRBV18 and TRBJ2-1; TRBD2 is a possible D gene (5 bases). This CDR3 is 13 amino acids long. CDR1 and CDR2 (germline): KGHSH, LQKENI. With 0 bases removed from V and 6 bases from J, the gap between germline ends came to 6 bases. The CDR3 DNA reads TGTGCCAGCTCACCACCGGACTTCAATGAGCAGTTCTTC. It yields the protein CASSPPDFNEQFF.

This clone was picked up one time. CDR3 in amino acids: CASSFVGQGALGNQPQHF. CDR3 in DNA: TGTGCCAGCAGTTTCGTGGGACAGGGGGCGTTGGGCAATCAGCCCCAGCATTTT. This rearrangement joins TRBV27 to TRBJ1-5; 12 bases are a match to TRBD1. Germline trimming cut 3 bases from V and 2 bases from J; bases unmatched to any gene: 8. From germline, CDR1 is MNHEY and CDR2 SMNVEV (reference sequence). This CDR3 comprises 18 residues.